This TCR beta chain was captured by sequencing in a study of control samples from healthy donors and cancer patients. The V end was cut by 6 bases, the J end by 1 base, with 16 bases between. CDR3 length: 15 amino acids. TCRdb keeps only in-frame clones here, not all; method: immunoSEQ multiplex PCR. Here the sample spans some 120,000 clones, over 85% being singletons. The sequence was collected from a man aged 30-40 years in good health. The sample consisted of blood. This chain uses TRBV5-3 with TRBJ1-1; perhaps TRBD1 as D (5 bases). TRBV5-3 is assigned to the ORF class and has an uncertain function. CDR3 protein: CARTGLKRGNTEAFF. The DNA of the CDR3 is TGTGCCAGAACAGGGCTGAAGAGGGGGAACACTGAAGCTTTCTTT.